The clone carrying this T cell receptor beta chain was observed once. Its target is not known. This record comes from a study of a mutant IDH1 vaccine in newly diagnosed glioma. Background on the study: Vaccination followed radiotherapy alone by 4-6 weeks, or accompanied temozolomide cycles. The V12 visit happened in week 35, and the V13 visit happened in week 47. Study-level points and caveats: There were vaccine-induced immune responses in roughly 92% of the patients.

Profiling relied on immunoSEQ multiplex PCR, and the TCRdb table lists in-frame clones only, not all of them. The table has 50,000 to 65,000 clones, around 60% seen once. As for time point: week 47, end of study. Vaccine doses each comprised 300 ug of mutant IDH1 20-mer peptide, with topical imiquimod. The sample in question was peripheral blood mononuclear cells (PBMCs), obtained from a glioma patient whose treatment included an IDH1 peptide vaccine. This sequence originates from a man aged 35 to 55 with glioma. Some clones in this sample may be carry-over from other donors' samples.

The chain's CDR3 is CASGGLAGGPGTGELFF. For the CDR3, the DNA is TGTGCCAGCGGCGGACTAGCGGGGGGGCCCGGCACCGGGGAGCTGTTTTTT. J is TRBJ2-2 and V is TRBV27, with 15 nucleotides matching TRBD2. The germline V gene encodes CDR1 MNHEY and CDR2 SMNVEV (reference sequence). V dropped 8 bases and J dropped 4; count of bases not matched to a gene: 8. The CDR3 sequence is 17 residues long.